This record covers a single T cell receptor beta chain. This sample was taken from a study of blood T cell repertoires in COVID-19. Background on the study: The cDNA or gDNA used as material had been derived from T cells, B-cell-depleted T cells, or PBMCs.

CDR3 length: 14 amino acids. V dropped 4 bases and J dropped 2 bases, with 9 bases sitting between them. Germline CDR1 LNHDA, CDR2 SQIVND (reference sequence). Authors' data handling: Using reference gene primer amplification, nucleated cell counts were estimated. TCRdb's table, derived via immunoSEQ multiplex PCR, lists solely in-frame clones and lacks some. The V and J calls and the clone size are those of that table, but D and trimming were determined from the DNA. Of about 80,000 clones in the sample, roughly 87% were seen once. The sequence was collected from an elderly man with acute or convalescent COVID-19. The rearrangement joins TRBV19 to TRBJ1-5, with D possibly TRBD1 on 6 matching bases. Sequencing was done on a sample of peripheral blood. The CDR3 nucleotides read TGTGCCAGTAGTAAACAGGGCGGCAATCAGCCCCAGCATTTT. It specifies CASSKQGGNQPQHF.